This T cell receptor (beta chain) originates from a study of cytomegalovirus exposure and HLA in healthy donors. CDR1 SGHRS and CDR2 YFSETQ come from the germline V gene. This CDR3 region has 15 residues. The ends lost 0 bases at V and 4 bases at J; junction bases unmatched: 3. Profiling relied on immunoSEQ multiplex PCR, and the TCRdb table lists in-frame clones only, not all of them. The sample consists of 45,000 to 60,000 clones, 85% to 95% of them appearing once. This rearrangement joins TRBV5-1 to TRBJ2-3, with 9 bases identical to TRBD2. The sequencing input was PBMCs. The clonotype comes from a woman in her late teens or twenties in good health and CMV-seronegative. DNA for the CDR3: TGCGCCAGCAGCTTGGCAGCGGGAGGAGCAGATACGCAGTATTTT. It translates to CASSLAAGGADTQYF.